The T cell receptor (beta chain) under discussion was sequenced for a study of cytomegalovirus exposure and HLA in healthy donors. Study-level points and caveats: Presence/absence results assume similar sequencing depth per donor, which may not hold. A later analysis found common viral pathogens apparently linked to several of the most significant clusters. For cytomegalovirus status, the classifier reportedly gave diagnoses with high specificity and sensitivity.

Details on this clone: What it recognizes is unknown.

Losses at the gene ends were 7 bases for V and 2 bases for J; bases not matched to a gene: 4. Per the germline V gene, CDR1 is SNHLY and CDR2 is FYNNEI. This CDR3 is built from 13 residues. 13 Jbeta primers and 60 Vbeta primers were used for the PCR. Per the original methods: Roughly 10 million shared chains were among some 80 million unique TCR beta chains counted in a later analysis. Method: immunoSEQ multiplex PCR; TCRdb's copy keeps in-frame clones and lacks some. V and J calls plus clone size are reproduced from that table; the DNA served to infer D and trimming. The sample shows roughly 130,000 clones, just under 75% of them seen only once.

The J gene is TRBJ2-7, the V gene TRBV2; 8 bases are a match to TRBD1. Sequenced input: PBMCs. The TCR originated in a man aged 40-55 years in good health and CMV-seropositive. The CDR3 loop is CASKWTGPYEQYF. The CDR3 region has the DNA TGTGCCAGCAAATGGACAGGGCCCTACGAGCAGTACTTC.